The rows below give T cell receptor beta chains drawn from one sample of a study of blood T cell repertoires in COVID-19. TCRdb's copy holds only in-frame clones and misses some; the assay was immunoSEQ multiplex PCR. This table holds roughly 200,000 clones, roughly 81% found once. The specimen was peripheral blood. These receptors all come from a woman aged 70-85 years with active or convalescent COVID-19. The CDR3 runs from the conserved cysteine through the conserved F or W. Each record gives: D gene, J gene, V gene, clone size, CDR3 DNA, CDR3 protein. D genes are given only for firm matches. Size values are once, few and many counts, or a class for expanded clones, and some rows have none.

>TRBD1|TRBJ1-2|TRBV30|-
TGTGCCTCCTCCCCGGACAGGAACTATGGCTACACCTTC
CASSPDRNYGYTF
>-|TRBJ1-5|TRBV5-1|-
TGCGCCAGCAGCCCGGGAGGGGGGCAGTTTCAGCCCCAGCATTTT
CASSPGGGQFQPQHF
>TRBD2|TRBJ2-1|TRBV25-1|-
TGTGCCAGCAGTTCCAGCGGGAGAGTCTACAATGAGCAGTTCTTC
CASSSSGRVYNEQFF
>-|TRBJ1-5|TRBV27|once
TGTGCCAGCAGCCGAACCGGTGGCAATCAGCCCCAGCATTTT
CASSRTGGNQPQHF
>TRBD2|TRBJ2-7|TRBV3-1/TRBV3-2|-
TGTGCCAGCAGCAAAGGACTAGCGGACTCCTACGAGCAGTACTTC
CASSKGLADSYEQYF
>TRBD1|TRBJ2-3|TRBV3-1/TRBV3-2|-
TGTGCCAGCAGTCCGGGCCCCGGGACAGGGTCCCACGATACGCAGTATTTT
CASSPGPGTGSHDTQYF
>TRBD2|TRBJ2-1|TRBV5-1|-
TGCGCCAGCCGTGCGGGAGCGGGTAGCTCCTACAATGAGCAGTTCTTC
CASRAGAGSSYNEQFF
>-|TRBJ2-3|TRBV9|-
TGTGCCAGCAGCGGGTTGGAGGGTAGCACAGATACGCAGTATTTT
CASSGLEGSTDTQYF
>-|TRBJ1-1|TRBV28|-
TGTGCCAGCAGGCCGCCAAGGGGAACTGAAGCTTTCTTT
CASRPPRGTEAFF
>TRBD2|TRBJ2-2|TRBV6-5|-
TGTGCCAGCAATGGTGGGGGAGGGACCGGGGAGCTGTTTTTT
CASNGGGGTGELFF
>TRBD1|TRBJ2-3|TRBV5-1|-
TGCGCCAGCAGCCTCGGACAGGCGCAAGATACGCAGTATTTT
CASSLGQAQDTQYF
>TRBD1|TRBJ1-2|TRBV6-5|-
TGTGCCAGCAGTTACGGGACAGGTGGGGTTAATGGCTACACCTTC
CASSYGTGGVNGYTF
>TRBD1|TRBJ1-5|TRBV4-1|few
TGCGCCAGCAGCCAATCTCGGGACAGGGGATATCAGCCCCAGCATTTT
CASSQSRDRGYQPQHF
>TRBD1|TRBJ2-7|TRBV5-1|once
TGCGCCAGCAGCCTGGGACAGGGTCCCTACGAGCAGTACTTC
CASSLGQGPYEQYF
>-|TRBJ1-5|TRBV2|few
TGTGCCAGCAGCAGGGGTGGCAATCAGCCCCAGCATTTT
CASSRGGNQPQHF
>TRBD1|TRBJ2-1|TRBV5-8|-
TGTGCCAGCAGCTCCCGGGACAGGGTGACCTACAATGAGCAGTTCTTC
CASSSRDRVTYNEQFF
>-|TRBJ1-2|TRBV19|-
TGTGCCATCCTCCACCCAGACTATGGCTACACCTTC
CAILHPDYGYTF
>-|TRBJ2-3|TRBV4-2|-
TGTGCCAGCAGCCAATCAAGCACGAATACGCAGTATTTT
CASSQSSTNTQYF
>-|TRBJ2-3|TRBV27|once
TGTGCCAGCAGTTCTAGGCCTAGCGCCAGCACAGATACGCAGTATTTT
CASSSRPSASTDTQYF
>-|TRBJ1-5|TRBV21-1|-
TGTGCCAGCAGCAAAAGACCGGGACAGGGGCCCAATCAGCCCCAGCATTTT
CASSKRPGQGPNQPQHF
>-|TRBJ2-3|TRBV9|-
TGTGCCAGCAGCGTAGATATAGTTGACACAGATACGCAGTATTTT
CASSVDIVDTDTQYF
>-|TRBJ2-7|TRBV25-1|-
TGTGCCAGCAGTGAAAGCGGAACGCTAGTGGAGCAGTACTTC
CASSESGTLVEQYF
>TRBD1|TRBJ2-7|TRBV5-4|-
TGTGCCAGCAGCTTTCGACAGGGGGCGAGAAACGAGCAGTACTTC
CASSFRQGARNEQYF
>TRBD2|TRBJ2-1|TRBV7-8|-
TGTGTCATAGCGGGAGGGCCTCTTGGGAATGAGCAGTTCTTC
CVIAGGPLGNEQFF
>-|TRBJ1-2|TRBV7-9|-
TGTGCCAGCAGCTTAGCGGAGTCCTATGGCTACACCTTC
CASSLAESYGYTF
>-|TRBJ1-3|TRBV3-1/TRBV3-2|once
TGTGCCAGCAGCCCCAGGGGCACTGGAAACACCATATATTTT
CASSPRGTGNTIYF
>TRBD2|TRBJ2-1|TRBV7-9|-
TGTGCCAGCAGGCGAGCGGGAGTGTCCTACAATGAGCAGTTCTTC
CASRRAGVSYNEQFF
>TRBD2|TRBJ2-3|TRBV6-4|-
TGTGCCAGCAGTCCGGGGGGGCTCTCCCCGCAGTATTTT
CASSPGGLSPQYF
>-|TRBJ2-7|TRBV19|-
TGTGCCAGTATCGGCGGTTACCCACCCTACGAGCAGTACTTC
CASIGGYPPYEQYF
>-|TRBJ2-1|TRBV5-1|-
TGCGCCACCCCACCCGGACTACGCTCCTACAATGAGCAGTTCTTC
CATPPGLRSYNEQFF
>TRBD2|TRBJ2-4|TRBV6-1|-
TGTGCCAGCAGTGAAGCGCTGAGCGGGGTACTTATGATTAAAAACATTCAGTACTTC
CASSEALSGVLMIKNIQYF
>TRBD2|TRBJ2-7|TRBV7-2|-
TGTGCCAGCAGCTTAGTGGCTAGCGGGCCCTACGAGCAGTACTTC
CASSLVASGPYEQYF
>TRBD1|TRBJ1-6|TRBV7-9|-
TGTGCCAGCAGCCGTGGGACAGGGTTAAGTGGCTCACCCCTCCACTTT
CASSRGTGLSGSPLHF
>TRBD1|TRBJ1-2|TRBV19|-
TGTGCCAGTTGGACAGGGGTGGATGGCTACACCTTC
CASWTGVDGYTF
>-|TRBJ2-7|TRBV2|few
TGTGCCAGCAGTGGGCAGGGTGGCAACGAGCAGTACTTC
CASSGQGGNEQYF
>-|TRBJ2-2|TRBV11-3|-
TGTGCCAGCAGCCGAACTAGCCCGAACACCGGGGAGCTGTTTTTT
CASSRTSPNTGELFF
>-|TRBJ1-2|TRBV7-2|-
TGTGCCAGCAGTCCGCGGACACATGGCTACACCTTC
CASSPRTHGYTF
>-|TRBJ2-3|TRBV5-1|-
TGCGCCAGCAGCTTCGAGGGGGTGGATACGCAGTATTTT
CASSFEGVDTQYF
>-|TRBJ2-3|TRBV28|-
TGTGCCAGCAGTTTAATACTGGCGGGACCTAAACGGACAGATACGCAGTATTTT
CASSLILAGPKRTDTQYF
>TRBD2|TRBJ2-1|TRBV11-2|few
TGTGCCAGCAGGGCCGGGACTAGCGGCCTTTACAATGAGCAGTTCTTC
CASRAGTSGLYNEQFF
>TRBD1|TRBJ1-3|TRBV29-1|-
TGCAGCGTTGGACAGGGTGGAAACACCATATATTTT
CSVGQGGNTIYF